This entry features one TCR beta chain sequence. The target antigen is unknown. It may be a read error: a sequence one base away is much more abundant. The CDR3 length is 15 residues. The V gene's germline CDR1 is SGDLS and CDR2 YYNGEE. V dropped 0 bases and J dropped 5 bases, with 11 bases sitting between them. Patients with ophthalmopathy all had a Clinical Activity Score of at least 3, a NOSPECS grade of at least 4 and duration under 3 months. These data belong to a study of T cells in Graves' hyperthyroidism and ophthalmopathy. Study findings and constraints: From stable hyperthyroidism, ophthalmopathy was set apart by a 13 V-J model. In blood, most of the thyroid clonotypes expanded above 0.001 were also present.

The investigators amplified TCR beta CDR3 regions from RNA transcripts. First-round RT-PCR targeting the TCR CDR3 was performed with the HTBI primer set. From the multiplex PCR reads, TCRdb called clonotypes with MiXCR, one entry per CDR3 protein. The profile covers hundreds of thousands of distinct CDR3 sequences, with around 15% appearing a single time and 25% to 30% taken by the ten largest. This chain joins TRBV9 and TRBJ2-2; D is unresolved. The source material was blood. The TCR comes from a woman in her late teens or twenties with Graves' ophthalmopathy. CDR3 sequence (DNA): TGTGCCAGCAGCGTAGGTCCCCCCGGGACCGGGGAGCTGTTTTTT. Translating it yields CASSVGPPGTGELFF.